The 22 T cell receptor beta chains reported below all come from one sample, sequenced in a study of identical twins. TCRdb independently ran MiXCR on the 5' RACE reads; one entry per CDR3 protein. The repertoire holds 400,000 to 550,000 distinct CDR3 sequences, approximately 25% seen once, with about 2.7% in the top ten. The same data also went into a second study, on T cells expressing NK-cell markers.

The sequenced material came from CD4+ T cells sorted from blood. The source is a woman in her late teens or twenties in good health.

This clonotype occurred a few times. This CDR3 reads CSAREDTNTEAFF. DNA for the CDR3: TGCAGTGCTAGAGAGGACACGAACACTGAAGCTTTCTTT. The chain couples TRBV20-1 to TRBJ1-1, with D possibly TRBD1 on 5 matching bases. The CDR3 is 13 residues long. Germline V CDR1 and CDR2: DFQATT, SNEGSKA (reference sequence). Deletions cut 0 bases from V and 1 base from J, with 6 bases between.

In DNA form, the CDR3 reads TGCAGTGCTAAGAGATATGGGCAGGGGATCATTCTCTATGGCTACACCTTC. Encoded protein: CSAKRYGQGIILYGYTF. The V gene is TRBV20-1, the J gene TRBJ1-2; weak D call: TRBD1 (6 bases). V gave up 4 bases and J gave up 4 bases, with 25 bases separating them. Germline CDR1 is DFQATT and CDR2 is SNEGSKA (reference sequence). The CDR3 is 17 amino acids.

The rearrangement uses TRBV20-1 and TRBJ1-2; D possibly corresponds to TRBD1 (5 bases). Germline loops: CDR1 DFQATT, CDR2 SNEGSKA (reference sequence). The CDR3 covers 16 residues. The V end was cut by 0 bases, the J end by 3 bases, with 17 bases between. The CDR3 nucleotides read TGCAGTGCTAGAGATGGGGCCCAGGGCACCCACTATGGCTACACCTTC. Its translation: CSARDGAQGTHYGYTF.

This clonotype occurred a few times. This sequence joins TRBV6-2 or TRBV6-3 and TRBJ2-3; possible D gene TRBD1, 6 bases. Germline V gives CDR1 MNHEY, CDR2 SVGEGT. The V gene lost 4 bases and the J gene lost 4 bases, with 12 bases spanning the gap. This CDR3 is 14 amino acids long. The CDR3 coding sequence is TGTGCCAGCAGTTCGGGACAAGACCCAGATACGCAGTATTTT. Translated: CASSSGQDPDTQYF.

The genes are TRBV3-1 and TRBJ2-1; perhaps TRBD2 as D (6 bases). Deletions cut 1 base from V and 1 base from J, with 8 bases between. The CDR3 runs 15 residues. Germline loops: CDR1 LGHDT, CDR2 YNNKEL (reference sequence). CDR3 loop: CASSQVAGSYNEQFF. The DNA of the CDR3 is TGTGCCAGCAGCCAAGTGGCGGGGTCCTACAATGAGCAGTTCTTC.

The V gene is TRBV2, the J gene TRBJ2-2; 10 positions match TRBD1. The CDR3 has 18 residues. CDR1 and CDR2 (germline): SNHLY, FYNNEI. V dropped 7 bases and J dropped 0; count of bases not matched to a gene: 11. CDR3 nucleotides: TGTGCCAGCACGAGGGGGACAGGGGCTAGCCCGAACACCGGGGAGCTGTTTTTT. Its protein product is CASTRGTGASPNTGELFF.

The CDR3 sequence is CASSFLAGAHTYEQYF. The DNA for the CDR3 is TGTGCCAGCAGTTTTTTAGCGGGAGCCCATACCTACGAGCAGTACTTC. The chain links TRBV12-3 or TRBV12-4 to TRBJ2-7, with 9 bases fitting TRBD2. This CDR3 spans 16 amino acids. V trimming: 3 bases; J trimming: 2 bases; junction bases outside the gene matches: 8.

The chain recombines TRBV11-3 with TRBJ2-7; perhaps TRBD1 as D (7 bases). Deletions cut 2 bases from V and 5 bases from J, with 13 bases between. Germline CDR1 SGHNT, CDR2 YENEEA. The CDR3 is 14 residues long. CDR3 in amino acids: CASSLRRGQDEQYF. Written as DNA, the CDR3 is TGTGCCAGCAGCTTAAGGAGGGGGCAGGACGAGCAGTACTTC. Based on the CDR3 plus reference TRBV11-3 and TRBJ2-7, the full variable domain is EAGVVQSPRYKIIEKKQPVAFWCNPISGHNTLYWYLQNLGQGPELLIRYENEEAVDDSQLPKDRFSAERLKGVDSTLKIQPAELGDSAVYLCASSLRRGQDEQYFGPGTRLTVT.

This clonotype was seen at least ten times. The J gene is TRBJ2-7, the V gene TRBV12-3 or TRBV12-4; TRBD1 matches 7 bases. The CDR3 runs to 11 residues. V lost 6 bases to trimming and J lost 8 bases; unmatched junction nucleotides: 4. The CDR3 loop is CASRGQMKQYF. The DNA for the CDR3 is TGTGCCAGCAGGGGACAGATGAAGCAGTACTTC.

This clonotype was seen a few times. The chain employs TRBV10-3 and TRBJ1-2; D may be TRBD1 (6 bases). Trimming removed 3 bases at V and 4 bases at J, with 12 bases between. This CDR3 region has 14 residues. Germline V gene lookup returns CDR1 ENHRY and CDR2 SYGVKD. CDR3 protein: CAISDGVGGYGYTF. As DNA, the CDR3 is TGTGCCATCAGTGACGGGGTAGGGGGCTATGGCTACACCTTC.

The J gene is TRBJ2-7, the V gene TRBV7-6; 7 positions match TRBD1. Germline loops: CDR1 SGHVS, CDR2 FNYEAQ. The junction had 9 bases not matched to a gene; V was cut back by 5 bases and J by 2 bases. The CDR3 sequence is 15 residues long. CDR3 region: CASSLQGVLPYEQYF. The CDR3 nucleotides are TGTGCCAGCAGCCTTCAGGGGGTGCTGCCCTACGAGCAGTACTTC.

This chain joins TRBV3-1 and TRBJ2-2, with D tentatively TRBD1 or TRBD2 (5 bases each). V was pared by 8 bases and J by 4 bases, with 14 bases between. Germline assignment: CDR1 LGHDT and CDR2 YNNKEL (reference sequence). The CDR3 loop spans 14 amino acids. The CDR3 nucleotides read TGTGCCAGCCATTCCGGGACGGGCACCGGGGAGCTGTTTTTT. It translates to CASHSGTGTGELFF.

This rearrangement joins TRBV5-1 to TRBJ2-7, with a tentative D call TRBD1 (6 bases). The germline V and J ends were trimmed by 2 bases and 2 bases, with 11 bases remaining between them. The V gene's germline CDR1 is SGHRS and CDR2 YFSETQ. The CDR3 extends over 14 amino acids. The CDR3 sequence: CASSFNRETYEQYF. The CDR3 bases are TGCGCCAGCAGCTTCAACAGGGAAACCTACGAGCAGTACTTC.

In this sample, this clonotype turned up many times. The chain is built from TRBV12-3 or TRBV12-4 and TRBJ2-3; D unresolved. With 6 bases removed from V and 3 bases from J, the gap between germline ends came to 7 bases. The CDR3 has 12 amino acids. This chain's CDR3 is CASSLRTDTQYF. Here the CDR3 DNA reads TGTGCCAGCAGCTTAAGGACAGATACGCAGTATTTT.

The chain employs TRBV7-9 and TRBJ1-3, with 10 bases lining up with TRBD1. V was pared by 4 bases and J by 3 bases, with 3 bases of the junction left unmatched. CDR3 length: 15 amino acids. Germline-derived CDR1 and CDR2 are SEHNR and FQNEAQ (reference sequence). The CDR3 protein is CASSSTGGFGNTIYF. DNA of the CDR3: TGTGCCAGCAGCTCGACAGGGGGCTTTGGAAACACCATATATTTT.

The genes are TRBV11-2 and TRBJ2-1, with D possibly matching TRBD2 (6 bases). The CDR3 has 16 amino acids. From germline, CDR1 is SGHAT and CDR2 FQNNGV. V was clipped by 1 base and J by 9 bases, with 19 bases between them. The DNA of the CDR3 is TGTGCCAGCAGCTTAGGGCGGGGCACATCCTCCAGTGAGCAGTTCTTC. Translation gives CASSLGRGTSSSEQFF.

The J gene is TRBJ1-1, the V gene TRBV7-9; D ambiguous. Germline V gene sequence: CDR1 SEHNR, CDR2 FQNEAQ (reference sequence). Trimming took 2 bases from V and 2 from J, leaving 9 bases between them. The CDR3 extends over 14 amino acids. The CDR3 reads CASSLTQYNTEAFF. The DNA for the CDR3 is TGTGCCAGCAGCTTAACACAGTATAACACTGAAGCTTTCTTT.

Only a few counts were recorded for this clonotype. The chain carries TRBV9 and TRBJ2-3; 11 positions agree with TRBD2. The germline V gene has CDR1 SGDLS and CDR2 YYNGEE. The V and J ends lost 4 bases and 4 bases, in that order; junction bases with no gene match: 11. The CDR3 loop spans 17 amino acids. The chain's CDR3 is CASSHPLAGGPPDTQYF. The CDR3 DNA reads as TGTGCCAGCAGCCACCCTTTAGCGGGGGGGCCCCCAGATACGCAGTATTTT.

The rearrangement joins TRBV20-1 to TRBJ2-1; 9 nucleotides match TRBD2. The CDR3 has 16 residues. Germline V gene lookup returns CDR1 DFQATT and CDR2 SNEGSKA (reference sequence). Unmatched junction bases numbered 11, after V lost 2 bases and J lost 6 bases. CDR3 region: CSARSLWTSVGNEQFF. In DNA form, the CDR3 reads TGCAGTGCTAGATCCCTGTGGACTAGCGTGGGCAATGAGCAGTTCTTC.

This clonotype came up a few times. This chain uses TRBV20-1 with TRBJ2-5; the match to TRBD2 covers 9 bases. Looked up from germline, CDR1 is DFQATT and CDR2 is SNEGSKA (reference sequence). V lost 3 bases, J lost 3 bases, and 8 bases stayed unmatched. The CDR3 spans 15 residues. CDR3 nucleotides: TGCAGTGCTAGGATAGATAGCGGGGGTAAAGAGACCCAGTACTTC. Its translation is CSARIDSGGKETQYF.

This chain's CDR3 is CASTTQGLHEQYF. The CDR3 DNA reads as TGTGCCAGCACTACCCAGGGATTGCACGAGCAGTACTTC. This sequence joins TRBV6-1 and TRBJ2-7; a possible D gene is TRBD1 (5 bases). The V end lost 7 bases, the J end lost 5 bases, and 15 bases lay between the germline ends. The CDR3 totals 13 residues. Germline lookup yields CDR1 MNHNS and CDR2 SASEGT.

V is TRBV7-9 and J is TRBJ2-5, with D unresolved. In germline, CDR1 is SEHNR, CDR2 FQNEAQ (reference sequence). Deletions cut 5 bases from V and 5 bases from J, with 12 bases between. The CDR3 is 13 amino acids. CDR3 sequence reads: CASSLISWETQYF. In nucleotides, the CDR3 is TGTGCCAGCAGCCTAATTAGTTGGGAGACCCAGTACTTC.